Listed here is a single T cell receptor (beta chain). The repertoire was sequenced with immunoSEQ multiplex PCR; TCRdb's copy has only in-frame clones and lacks some. The sample lists tens of thousands of clones, about 93% occurring once. The entry originates in a study of T cell changes during pregnancy in multiple sclerosis. Germline CDR1 and CDR2: GTSNPN and SVGIG (reference sequence). This CDR3 is 15 amino acids long. Losses at the gene ends were 5 bases for V and 2 bases for J; bases not matched to a gene: 9. The sample in question was CD8+ T cells from peripheral blood mononuclear cells, obtained in the second trimester of pregnancy. The chain carries TRBV30 and TRBJ2-5; 9 positions match TRBD2. The source of this sequence is a female donor with multiple sclerosis, enrolled in a pregnancy study. The CDR3: CAWVPGLASQETQYF. The CDR3 DNA is TGTGCCTGGGTACCGGGACTAGCTTCGCAAGAGACCCAGTACTTC.